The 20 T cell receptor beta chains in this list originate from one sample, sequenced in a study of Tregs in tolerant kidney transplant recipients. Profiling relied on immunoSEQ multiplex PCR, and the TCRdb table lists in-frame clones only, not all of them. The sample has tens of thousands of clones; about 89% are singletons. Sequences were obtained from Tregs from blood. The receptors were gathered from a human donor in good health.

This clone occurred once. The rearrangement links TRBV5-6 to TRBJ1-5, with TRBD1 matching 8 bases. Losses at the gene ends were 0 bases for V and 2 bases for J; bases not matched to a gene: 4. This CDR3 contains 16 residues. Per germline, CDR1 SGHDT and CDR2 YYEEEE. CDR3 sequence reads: CASSLAPTGGNQPQHF. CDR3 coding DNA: TGTGCCAGCAGCTTGGCCCCGACAGGGGGCAATCAGCCCCAGCATTTT.

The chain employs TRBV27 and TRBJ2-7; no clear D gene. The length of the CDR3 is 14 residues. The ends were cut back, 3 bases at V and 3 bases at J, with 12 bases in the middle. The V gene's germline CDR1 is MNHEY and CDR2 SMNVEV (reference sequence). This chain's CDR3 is CASSLSPVDYEQYF. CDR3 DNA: TGTGCCAGCAGTTTGAGCCCCGTGGACTACGAGCAGTACTTC.

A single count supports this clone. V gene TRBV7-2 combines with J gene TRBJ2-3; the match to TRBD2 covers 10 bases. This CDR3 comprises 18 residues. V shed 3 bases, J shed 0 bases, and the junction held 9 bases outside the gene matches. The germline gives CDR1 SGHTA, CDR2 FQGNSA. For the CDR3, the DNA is TGTGCCAGCAGCTTCCCAGGACTAGCGGTTCCTAGCACAGATACGCAGTATTTT. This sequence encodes CASSFPGLAVPSTDTQYF.

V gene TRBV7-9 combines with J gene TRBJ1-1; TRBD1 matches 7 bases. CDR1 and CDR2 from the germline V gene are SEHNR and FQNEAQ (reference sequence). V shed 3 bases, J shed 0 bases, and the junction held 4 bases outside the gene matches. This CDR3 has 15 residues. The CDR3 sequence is CASSLTGTMNTEAFF. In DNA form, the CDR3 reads TGTGCCAGCAGCTTGACAGGGACCATGAACACTGAAGCTTTCTTT.

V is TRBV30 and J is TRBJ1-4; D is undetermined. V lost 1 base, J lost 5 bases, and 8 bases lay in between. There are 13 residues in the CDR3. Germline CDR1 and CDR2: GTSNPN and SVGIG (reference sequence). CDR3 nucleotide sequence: TGTGCCTGGAGTGGTCAGCCAAATGAAAAACTGTTTTTT. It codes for CAWSGQPNEKLFF. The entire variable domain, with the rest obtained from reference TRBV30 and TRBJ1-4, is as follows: SQTIHQWPATLVQPVGSPLSLECTVEGTSNPNLYWYRQAAGRGLQLLFYSVGIGQISSEVPQNLSASRPQDRQFILSSKKLLLSDSGFYLCAWSGQPNEKLFFGSGTQLSVL.

This CDR3 reads CASSLFQGATNEKLFF. CDR3 DNA sequence: TGCGCCAGCAGCTTGTTCCAGGGTGCAACTAATGAAAAACTGTTTTTT. V and J are TRBV5-1 and TRBJ1-4; the D gene is possibly TRBD1 (5 bases). The CDR3 length is 16 residues. V lost 1 base, J lost 0 bases, and 10 bases lay in between. CDR1 is SGHRS and CDR2 is YFSETQ in the germline V gene.

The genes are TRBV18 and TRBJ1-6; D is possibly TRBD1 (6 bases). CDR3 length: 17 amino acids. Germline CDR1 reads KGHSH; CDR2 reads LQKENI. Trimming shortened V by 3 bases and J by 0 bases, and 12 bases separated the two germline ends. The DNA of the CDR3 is TGTGCCAGCTCACCTGGACAGCCGGGCTCCTATAATTCACCCCTCCACTTT. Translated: CASSPGQPGSYNSPLHF.

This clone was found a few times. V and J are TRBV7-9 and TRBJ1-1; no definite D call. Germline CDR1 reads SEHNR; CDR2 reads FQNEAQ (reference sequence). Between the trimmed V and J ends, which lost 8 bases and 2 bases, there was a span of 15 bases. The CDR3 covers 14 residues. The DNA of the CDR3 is TGTGCCAGCCTCTTGGCGGGTCAAAACACTGAAGCTTTCTTT. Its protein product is CASLLAGQNTEAFF.

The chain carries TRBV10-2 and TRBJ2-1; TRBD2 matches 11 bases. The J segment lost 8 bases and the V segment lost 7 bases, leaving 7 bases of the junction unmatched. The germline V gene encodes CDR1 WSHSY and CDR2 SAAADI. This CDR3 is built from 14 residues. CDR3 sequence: CASMKTSGSHEQFF. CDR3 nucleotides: TGCGCCAGCATGAAAACTAGCGGGAGCCATGAGCAGTTCTTC.

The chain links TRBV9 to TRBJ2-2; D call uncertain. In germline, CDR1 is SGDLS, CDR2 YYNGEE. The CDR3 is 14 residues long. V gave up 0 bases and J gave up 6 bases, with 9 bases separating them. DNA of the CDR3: TGTGCCAGCAGCGTAGCAGGCGAGTCCGGGGAGCTGTTTTTT. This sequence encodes CASSVAGESGELFF.

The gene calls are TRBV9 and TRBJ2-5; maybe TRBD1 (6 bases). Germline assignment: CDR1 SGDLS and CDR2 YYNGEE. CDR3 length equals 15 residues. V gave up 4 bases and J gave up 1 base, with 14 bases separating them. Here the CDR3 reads CASSLLTGLQETQYF. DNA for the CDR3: TGTGCCAGCAGCCTCTTGACAGGACTCCAAGAGACCCAGTACTTC.

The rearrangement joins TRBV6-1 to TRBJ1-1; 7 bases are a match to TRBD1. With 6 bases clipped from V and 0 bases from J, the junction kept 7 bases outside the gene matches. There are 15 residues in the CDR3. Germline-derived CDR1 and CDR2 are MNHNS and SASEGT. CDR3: CASSESGGVNTEAFF. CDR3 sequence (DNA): TGTGCCAGCAGCGAATCAGGGGGGGTGAACACTGAAGCTTTCTTT.

Written as DNA, the CDR3 is TGTGCCAGCAGTTACACAGTTGCAGATACGCAGTATTTT. Translation: CASSYTVADTQYF. V usage is TRBV6-5 and J usage is TRBJ2-3; D is ambiguous. The CDR3 has 13 residues. Between the trimmed V and J ends, which lost 2 bases and 4 bases, there was a span of 7 bases. Germline values: CDR1 MNHEY, CDR2 SVGAGI.

The CDR3 sequence: CASRDGSRYEQYF. In DNA, the CDR3 is TGTGCCAGCAGGGACGGGAGCCGCTACGAGCAGTACTTC. This sequence joins TRBV6-5 and TRBJ2-7; maybe TRBD2 (6 bases). This CDR3 has 13 residues. Trimming removed 6 bases at V and 3 bases at J, with 12 bases between. Germline CDR1 reads MNHEY; CDR2 reads SVGAGI.

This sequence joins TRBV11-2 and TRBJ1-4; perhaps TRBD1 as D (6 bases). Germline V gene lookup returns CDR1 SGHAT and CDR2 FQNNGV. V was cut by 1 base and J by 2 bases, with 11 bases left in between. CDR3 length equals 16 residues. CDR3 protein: CASSLVFGGTNEKLFF. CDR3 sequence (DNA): TGTGCCAGCAGCTTAGTTTTCGGGGGCACTAATGAAAAACTGTTTTTT.

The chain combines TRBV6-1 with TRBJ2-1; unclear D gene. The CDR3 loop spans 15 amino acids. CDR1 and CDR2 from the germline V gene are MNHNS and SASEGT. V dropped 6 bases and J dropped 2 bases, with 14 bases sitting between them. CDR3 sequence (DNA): TGTGCCAGCAGGAGTAGAGCACTCCCCTACAATGAGCAGTTCTTC. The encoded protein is CASRSRALPYNEQFF.

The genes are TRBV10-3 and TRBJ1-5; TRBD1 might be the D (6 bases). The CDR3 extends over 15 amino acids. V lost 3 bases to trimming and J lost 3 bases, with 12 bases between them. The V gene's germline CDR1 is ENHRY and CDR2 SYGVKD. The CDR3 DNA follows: TGTGCCATCAGTGAAGGGGGTTTCCTCAATCAGCCCCAGCATTTT. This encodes CAISEGGFLNQPQHF.

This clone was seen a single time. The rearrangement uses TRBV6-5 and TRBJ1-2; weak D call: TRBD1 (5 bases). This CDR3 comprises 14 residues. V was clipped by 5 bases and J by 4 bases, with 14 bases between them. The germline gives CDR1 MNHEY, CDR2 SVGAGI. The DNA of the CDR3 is TGTGCCAGCAGTATGTTCCGGGACGGCTATGGCTACACCTTC. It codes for CASSMFRDGYGYTF.

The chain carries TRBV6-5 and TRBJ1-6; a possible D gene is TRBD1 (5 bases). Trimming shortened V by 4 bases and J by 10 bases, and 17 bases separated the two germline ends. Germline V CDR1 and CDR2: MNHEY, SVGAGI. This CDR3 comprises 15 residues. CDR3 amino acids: CASSSGRWGYSPLHF. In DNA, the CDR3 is TGTGCCAGCAGTTCCGGACGGTGGGGGTACTCACCCCTCCACTTT.

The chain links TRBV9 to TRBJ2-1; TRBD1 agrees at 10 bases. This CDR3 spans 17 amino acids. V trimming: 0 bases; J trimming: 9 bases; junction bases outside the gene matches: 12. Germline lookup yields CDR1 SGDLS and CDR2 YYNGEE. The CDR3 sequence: CASSVGLGTGANSEQFF. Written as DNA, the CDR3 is TGTGCCAGCAGCGTAGGCCTAGGGACAGGGGCGAACAGTGAGCAGTTCTTC. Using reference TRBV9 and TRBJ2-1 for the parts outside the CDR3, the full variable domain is DSGVTQTPKHLITATGQRVTLRCSPRSGDLSVYWYQQSLDQGLQFLIQYYNGEERAKGNILERFSAQQFPDLHSELNLSSLELGDSALYFCASSVGLGTGANSEQFFGPGTRLTVL.